This is a list of T cell receptor beta chains from one sample in a study of OX40 agonist ivuxolimab in advanced cancers. Sequenced by immunoSEQ multiplex PCR; TCRdb stores in-frame clones only, minus some. The sample lists about 47,000 clones, less than 90% occurring once. Sequencing was performed on CD4+ or CD8+ T cells sorted from blood, taken in a trial of the OX40 agonist ivuxolimab. The receptor set was obtained from an adult with an advanced solid tumor such as melanoma, head and neck, liver or kidney cancer. Each CDR3 is given with its conserved first and last residue. D genes are given only for firm matches. The size entry is marked missing in some rows and otherwise reads once, few, many or a size class.

CDR3: CAVNEKLFF
DNA: TGTGCTGTTAATGAAAAACTGTTTTTT
J: TRBJ1-4
V: TRBV7-9
D: -
size: -

CDR3: CASSSTGSSYNEQFF
DNA: TGTGCTAGCAGCTCGACAGGAAGCTCCTACAATGAGCAGTTCTTC
J: TRBJ2-1
V: TRBV7-7
D: -
size: -

CDR3: CASSTVISGEETQYF
DNA: TGTGCCAGCAGCACCGTGATTAGCGGGGAAGAGACCCAGTACTTC
J: TRBJ2-5
V: TRBV11-2
D: TRBD2
size: -

CDR3: CASSYPQGDGTGELFF
DNA: TGTGCCAGCAGTTACCCCCAAGGGGATGGGACCGGGGAGCTGTTTTTT
J: TRBJ2-2
V: TRBV6-5
D: -
size: -

CDR3: CASSLGPGWADEQFF
DNA: TGTGCCAGCAGCTTAGGGCCGGGGTGGGCTGATGAGCAGTTCTTC
J: TRBJ2-1
V: TRBV7-2
D: -
size: -

CDR3: CASSVEQGAQDEKLFF
DNA: TGTGCCAGCAGCGTAGAACAGGGGGCACAGGATGAAAAACTGTTTTTT
J: TRBJ1-4
V: TRBV9
D: TRBD1
size: -

CDR3: CASSLIGVAGRYEQYF
DNA: TGTGCCAGCAGCTTAATAGGAGTAGCGGGGCGCTACGAGCAGTACTTC
J: TRBJ2-7
V: TRBV7-9
D: TRBD2
size: -

CDR3: CASSLVGGVNTEAFF
DNA: TGCGCCAGCAGCTTGGTCGGAGGGGTGAACACTGAAGCTTTCTTT
J: TRBJ1-1
V: TRBV5-1
D: -
size: -

CDR3: CASSLSGGNQPQHF
DNA: TGTGCCAGCAGCTTATCTGGTGGCAATCAGCCCCAGCATTTT
J: TRBJ1-5
V: TRBV7-9
D: -
size: -

CDR3: CASSEASQAQETQYF
DNA: TGTGCCAGCAGTGAGGCCAGCCAGGCCCAAGAGACCCAGTACTTC
J: TRBJ2-5
V: TRBV2
D: -
size: -

CDR3: CASSGDFTGYNEQFF
DNA: TGTGCCAGCAGCGGCGACTTCACAGGATACAATGAGCAGTTCTTC
J: TRBJ2-1
V: TRBV9
D: -
size: -

CDR3: CASSPTSGRTYNEQFF
DNA: TGTGCCAGCAGCCCAACTAGCGGGAGGACCTACAATGAGCAGTTCTTC
J: TRBJ2-1
V: TRBV9
D: TRBD2
size: -

CDR3: CASSFSDTEAFF
DNA: TGTGCCAGCAGCTTTAGTGACACTGAAGCTTTCTTT
J: TRBJ1-1
V: TRBV5-4
D: -
size: -

CDR3: CALGGDSSTDTQYF
DNA: TGTGCTCTGGGGGGGGACTCCAGCACAGATACGCAGTATTTT
J: TRBJ2-3
V: TRBV10-3
D: TRBD2
size: -

CDR3: CASSARTDTQYF
DNA: TGTGCCAGCAGTGCCCGCACAGATACGCAGTATTTT
J: TRBJ2-3
V: TRBV27
D: -
size: -

CDR3: CSALSNYGYTF
DNA: TGCAGCGCCCTAAGTAACTATGGCTACACCTTC
J: TRBJ1-2
V: TRBV29-1
D: -
size: -

CDR3: CASSTPQGAGTEAFF
DNA: TGTGCCAGCAGCACACCGCAGGGGGCAGGGACTGAAGCTTTCTTT
J: TRBJ1-1
V: TRBV7-8
D: TRBD1
size: -

CDR3: CASSEQGEGTDTQYF
DNA: TGTGCCAGCAGTGAACAGGGGGAAGGCACAGATACGCAGTATTTT
J: TRBJ2-3
V: TRBV6-4
D: TRBD1
size: few

CDR3: CASSFLPASYEQYF
DNA: TGTGCCAGCAGTTTCCTCCCCGCAAGCTACGAGCAGTACTTC
J: TRBJ2-7
V: TRBV5-4
D: -
size: -

CDR3: CASSGTGHPNEKLFF
DNA: TGTGCCAGCAGTGGAACCGGACACCCTAATGAAAAACTGTTTTTT
J: TRBJ1-4
V: TRBV6-1
D: -
size: -

CDR3: CASSEGLQAKNIQYF
DNA: TGTGCCAGCAGCGAGGGACTACAGGCCAAAAACATTCAGTACTTC
J: TRBJ2-4
V: TRBV13
D: TRBD2
size: -

CDR3: CASSLGQEDGYTF
DNA: TGTGCCAGCAGTTTAGGGCAGGAGGATGGCTACACCTTC
J: TRBJ1-2
V: TRBV28
D: -
size: -

CDR3: CASSARDFADEQYF
DNA: TGTGCCAGCAGCGCTCGGGACTTTGCAGACGAGCAGTACTTC
J: TRBJ2-7
V: TRBV9
D: -
size: -

CDR3: CASSLVRGNYGYTF
DNA: TGTGCCAGCAGCTTGGTTAGGGGAAACTATGGCTACACCTTC
J: TRBJ1-2
V: TRBV5-8
D: -
size: -

CDR3: CASGRVITEAFF
DNA: TGTGCCAGCGGACGGGTGATAACTGAAGCTTTCTTT
J: TRBJ1-1
V: TRBV27
D: -
size: -

CDR3: CASSHGTSGSGEQYF
DNA: TGTGCCAGCTCCCATGGGACTAGCGGGAGCGGGGAGCAGTACTTC
J: TRBJ2-7
V: TRBV18
D: TRBD2
size: -

CDR3: CASSQGQGTYEQYF
DNA: TGCGCCAGCAGCCAGGGACAGGGGACCTACGAGCAGTACTTC
J: TRBJ2-7
V: TRBV4-3
D: TRBD1
size: -

CDR3: CASTWGLARNEQFF
DNA: TGTGCCAGTACCTGGGGACTAGCGAGGAATGAGCAGTTCTTC
J: TRBJ2-1
V: TRBV19
D: TRBD2
size: -

CDR3: CASKDSNQETQYF
DNA: TGCGCCAGCAAGGACAGCAACCAAGAGACCCAGTACTTC
J: TRBJ2-5
V: TRBV10-1
D: -
size: -

CDR3: CASSLVGGYEQYF
DNA: TGTGCCAGCAGCTTAGTTGGTGGGTACGAGCAGTACTTC
J: TRBJ2-7
V: TRBV7-9
D: -
size: -

CDR3: CSVGEQGFGTGELFF
DNA: TGCAGCGTTGGGGAACAGGGTTTTGGCACCGGGGAGCTGTTTTTT
J: TRBJ2-2
V: TRBV29-1
D: -
size: once

CDR3: CASSPGTITDTQYF
DNA: TGTGCCAGCAGTCCCGGGACCATCACAGATACGCAGTATTTT
J: TRBJ2-3
V: TRBV28
D: -
size: -

CDR3: CAWSVIGSSYEQYF
DNA: TGTGCCTGGAGTGTAATAGGGTCGTCCTACGAGCAGTACTTC
J: TRBJ2-7
V: TRBV30
D: -
size: -

CDR3: CAIPGGQTGGTNYGYTF
DNA: TGTGCCATCCCCGGAGGGCAGACAGGGGGCACTAACTATGGCTACACCTTC
J: TRBJ1-2
V: TRBV10-3
D: TRBD1
size: -

CDR3: CASSLGGGPSYNEQFF
DNA: TGTGCCAGCAGCTTAGGCGGGGGGCCCTCCTACAATGAGCAGTTCTTC
J: TRBJ2-1
V: TRBV13
D: -
size: once

CDR3: CASSPGVDGYTF
DNA: TGTGCCAGTAGTCCCGGGGTGGATGGCTACACCTTC
J: TRBJ1-2
V: TRBV19
D: -
size: -

CDR3: CASSQEGPTYEQYF
DNA: TGCGCCAGCAGCCAAGAGGGACCCACCTACGAGCAGTACTTC
J: TRBJ2-7
V: TRBV4-1
D: -
size: -

CDR3: CAARNEAYTEAFF
DNA: TGTGCCGCCCGGAATGAGGCGTACACTGAAGCTTTCTTT
J: TRBJ1-1
V: TRBV10-3
D: -
size: few

CDR3: CATSGSGLYTEAFF
DNA: TGTGCCACTTCTGGGAGTGGGTTATACACTGAAGCTTTCTTT
J: TRBJ1-1
V: TRBV19
D: -
size: -

CDR3: CASSGMTGGHGYTF
DNA: TGTGCCAGCAGCGGAATGACAGGGGGCCATGGCTACACCTTC
J: TRBJ1-2
V: TRBV5-6
D: TRBD1
size: -

CDR3: CASSLVGATSTDTQYF
DNA: TGTGCCAGCAGCTTAGTTGGCGCCACTAGCACAGATACGCAGTATTTT
J: TRBJ2-3
V: TRBV11-2
D: -
size: -

CDR3: CASSIAGYEQYF
DNA: TGTGCCAGTAGTATAGCTGGATACGAGCAGTACTTC
J: TRBJ2-7
V: TRBV19
D: -
size: -

CDR3: CASSAAVYYEQYF
DNA: TGTGCCAGTAGTGCAGCGGTATACTACGAGCAGTACTTC
J: TRBJ2-7
V: TRBV19
D: -
size: -

CDR3: CASSKAVGLAGGPSTGELFF
DNA: TGTGCCAGCAGCAAAGCCGTGGGACTAGCGGGGGGGCCGTCGACCGGGGAGCTGTTTTTT
J: TRBJ2-2
V: TRBV21-1
D: -
size: -

CDR3: CASSRTEGYEQYF
DNA: TGTGCCAGCAGTAGGACAGAGGGCTACGAGCAGTACTTC
J: TRBJ2-7
V: TRBV27
D: -
size: -

CDR3: CASSGGTSLSSYNQPQHF
DNA: TGTGCCAGCAGCGGCGGGACATCTCTAAGTTCGTACAATCAGCCCCAGCATTTT
J: TRBJ1-5
V: TRBV7-9
D: -
size: -

CDR3: CASTNSGGLDTGELFF
DNA: TGTGCCAGCACCAATTCAGGGGGATTGGACACCGGGGAGCTGTTTTTT
J: TRBJ2-2
V: TRBV7-3
D: TRBD1
size: -

CDR3: CASSFGAASYEQYF
DNA: TGTGCCAGCAGTTTTGGCGCGGCCTCCTACGAGCAGTACTTC
J: TRBJ2-7
V: TRBV27
D: -
size: -

CDR3: CASSHGDARSGNIQYF
DNA: TGTGCCAGCAGTCACGGGGACGCGCGATCAGGAAACATTCAGTACTTC
J: TRBJ2-4
V: TRBV27
D: -
size: -

CDR3: CASSLGQDDYNEQFF
DNA: TGCGCCAGCAGCCTAGGACAGGACGACTACAATGAGCAGTTCTTC
J: TRBJ2-1
V: TRBV5-1
D: TRBD1
size: few

CDR3: CACSEVGLAGGPYEQYF
DNA: TGTGCCTGTAGTGAAGTGGGACTAGCGGGAGGGCCCTACGAGCAGTACTTC
J: TRBJ2-7
V: TRBV28
D: TRBD2
size: once

CDR3: CSVVDLTGELFF
DNA: TGCAGCGTTGTCGACCTCACCGGGGAGCTGTTTTTT
J: TRBJ2-2
V: TRBV29-1
D: -
size: -

CDR3: CASSVGTGVHNEQFF
DNA: TGTGCCAGCAGCGTAGGTACAGGGGTACACAATGAGCAGTTCTTC
J: TRBJ2-1
V: TRBV9
D: TRBD1
size: once

CDR3: CASSSPTGSSYEQYF
DNA: TGTGCCAGCAGTTCTCCCACAGGGAGCTCCTACGAGCAGTACTTC
J: TRBJ2-7
V: TRBV28
D: -
size: once

CDR3: CASSVLAGGSTDTQYF
DNA: TGTGCCAGCAGCGTACTCGCGGGGGGCAGCACAGATACGCAGTATTTT
J: TRBJ2-3
V: TRBV9
D: TRBD2
size: -

CDR3: CASSVSTRNEQFF
DNA: TGTGCCAGCAGCGTATCTACTAGGAATGAGCAGTTCTTC
J: TRBJ2-1
V: TRBV7-6
D: -
size: -

CDR3: CASTLGTGDYEQYF
DNA: TGTGCCAGTACTCTCGGGACAGGGGACTACGAGCAGTACTTC
J: TRBJ2-7
V: TRBV19
D: TRBD1
size: -

CDR3: CASSQAWNSPLHF
DNA: TGTGCCAGCAGTCAGGCTTGGAACTCACCCCTCCACTTT
J: TRBJ1-6
V: TRBV6-6
D: -
size: many

CDR3: CASSSVMAGANVLTF
DNA: TGTGCCAGCAGTTCAGTTATGGCTGGGGCCAACGTCCTGACTTTC
J: TRBJ2-6
V: TRBV28
D: -
size: -

CDR3: CASSWGLAGGTDTQYF
DNA: TGTGCCAGCAGCTGGGGACTAGCGGGGGGTACAGATACGCAGTATTTT
J: TRBJ2-3
V: TRBV7-8
D: TRBD2
size: -